This T cell receptor (beta chain) stems from a study of radiotherapy plus CTLA-4 blockade in lung cancer. In germline, CDR1 is LNHDA, CDR2 SQIVND (reference sequence). Trimming removed 3 bases from V and 7 bases from J; junction bases left unmatched: 1. The CDR3 loop spans 13 amino acids. Only in-frame clones appear in the TCRdb table, and some are missing; sequencing was by immunoSEQ multiplex PCR. The table has 100,000 to 150,000 clones, 75% to 80% seen once. The receptor was isolated from a human donor with non-small cell lung cancer who had a partial response to radiotherapy plus ipilimumab. This chain joins TRBV19 and TRBJ1-2; 11 bases fit TRBD1. This sample comprised peripheral blood, obtained from a patient treated with radiotherapy plus ipilimumab. The CDR3 DNA reads as TGTGCCAGTAGTATCGGACAGGGGGCTGGCTACACCTTC. Translated, it gives CASSIGQGAGYTF.